The sequence of this T cell receptor (beta chain) was determined in a study of CD8 T cells in ankylosing spondylitis. Study-wide points: Roughly eight highly homologous variants formed a TCR beta motif that appeared characteristic of ankylosing spondylitis blood. Disease-linked clones had a CD8+ phenotype and relatively low frequency in peripheral blood. Disease-associated clones were reportedly significantly overrepresented in matched ankylosing spondylitis synovial fluid. Previous work reported some of these motif variants in the synovial fluid and blood of reactive arthritis.

The table lists this clonotype with many counts. Its antigen is unidentified. MiXCR, run by TCRdb on the 5' RACE reads, gives a single entry per CDR3 protein. The sample consists of roughly 700,000 distinct CDR3 sequences, over 15% of them appearing once. This receptor was taken from a male donor with ankylosing spondylitis. The sample consisted of blood, either unsorted or a sorted T cell fraction (not recorded which).

CDR3 in DNA: TGTGCCAGCAGCTTAATACAGTCTGGGGCCAACGTCCTGACTTTC. Its protein is CASSLIQSGANVLTF. The chain has TRBV7-9 and TRBJ2-6; D remains ambiguous. The CDR3 sequence is 15 residues long. V was cut by 2 bases and J by 1 base, with 6 bases left in between. From germline, CDR1 is SEHNR and CDR2 FQNEAQ (reference sequence).